These 32 T cell receptor beta chains originate from one sample sequenced in a study of control samples from healthy donors and cancer patients. Some clones are missing from TCRdb's copy, which holds only in-frame ones; the method was immunoSEQ multiplex PCR. Found here are 100,000 to 150,000 clones, more than 85% of them singletons; the top ten hold more than 6.5%. The specimen sequenced was blood. The receptors here all came from a man aged 18-30 years in good health.

V and J are TRBV5-1 and TRBJ1-3; D possibly corresponds to TRBD1 (6 bases). Deletions cut 0 bases from V and 2 bases from J, with 9 bases between. Germline V gene data show CDR1 as SGHRS and CDR2 as YFSETQ. The CDR3 loop spans 15 amino acids. The CDR3 sequence is CASSLVGAPGNTIYF. Written as DNA, the CDR3 is TGCGCCAGCAGCTTGGTGGGGGCCCCTGGAAACACCATATATTTT.

The chain has TRBV6-1 and TRBJ2-2; 14 nucleotides line up with TRBD2. J gave up 2 bases and V 4 bases, and 3 bases lay outside the gene matches. Germline CDR1 is MNHNS and CDR2 is SASEGT. The length of the CDR3 is 17 residues. CDR3 amino acids: CASSVGTSGGNTGELFF. Here the CDR3 DNA reads TGTGCCAGCAGTGTTGGGACTAGCGGGGGAAACACCGGGGAGCTGTTTTTT.

V is TRBV6-5 and J is TRBJ1-1, with TRBD1 as a possible D gene (5 bases). This CDR3 contains 15 residues. V was pared by 8 bases and J by 1 base, with 17 bases between. Germline V gene sequence: CDR1 MNHEY, CDR2 SVGAGI. The CDR3 nucleotides read TGTGCCAGCCCAATGGGGGGGATAGGGAACACTGAAGCTTTCTTT. Translation: CASPMGGIGNTEAFF.

The chain joins TRBV27 to TRBJ2-1, with D uncertain. The ends were cut back, 3 bases at V and 0 bases at J, with 6 bases in the middle. Germline CDR1 is MNHEY and CDR2 is SMNVEV (reference sequence). The CDR3 consists of 14 residues. The CDR3 spells CASSFASSYNEQFF. In DNA form, the CDR3 reads TGTGCCAGCAGTTTTGCAAGCTCCTACAATGAGCAGTTCTTC.

This rearrangement joins TRBV5-1 to TRBJ2-7; D is unclear. Trimming shortened V by 1 base and J by 0 bases, and 2 bases separated the two germline ends. The germline V gene encodes CDR1 SGHRS and CDR2 YFSETQ. The CDR3 runs 12 residues. The CDR3 here is CASSLSSYEQYF. CDR3 DNA: TGCGCCAGCAGCTTGAGCTCCTACGAGCAGTACTTC. Supplemented by reference TRBV5-1 and TRBJ2-7, the full variable domain reads KAGVTQTPRYLIKTRGQQVTLSCSPISGHRSVSWYQQTPGQGLQFLFEYFSETQRNKGNFPGRFSGRQFSNSRSEMNVSTLELGDSALYLCASSLSSYEQYFGPGTRLTVT.

This clone was recorded only once. This chain uses TRBV7-2 with TRBJ2-1, with D perhaps TRBD2 (5 bases). Germline loops: CDR1 SGHTA, CDR2 FQGNSA. Trimming cost V 1 base and J 9 bases, with 13 bases left between them. There are 14 residues in the CDR3. The CDR3 reads CASSLELVKVEQFF. The CDR3 DNA reads as TGTGCCAGCAGCTTAGAACTAGTGAAAGTTGAGCAGTTCTTC.

The chain employs TRBV4-1 and TRBJ2-2; 9 bases line up with TRBD1. From germline, CDR1 is MGHRA and CDR2 YSYEKL. With V trimmed by 4 bases and J by 6 bases, 6 bases remained unmatched. This CDR3 region has 15 residues. The CDR3 reads CASSPGQGSAGELFF. The CDR3 region has the DNA TGCGCCAGCAGCCCGGGACAGGGTTCCGCCGGGGAGCTGTTTTTT.

The chain links TRBV2 to TRBJ2-7; D not resolved. This CDR3 has 12 residues. V was clipped by 0 bases and J by 6 bases, with 6 bases between them. CDR1 and CDR2 (germline): SNHLY, FYNNEI. CDR3 nucleotides: TGTGCCAGCAGTGAAGCGGGGTCCGAGCAGTACTTC. Translation gives CASSEAGSEQYF.

This chain connects TRBV19 to TRBJ1-1; D perhaps matches TRBD1 (5 bases). With 3 bases removed from V and 2 bases from J, the gap between germline ends came to 10 bases. The length of the CDR3 is 14 residues. The V gene's germline CDR1 is LNHDA and CDR2 SQIVND (reference sequence). The CDR3 reads CASSIRRENTEAFF. The CDR3 DNA reads TGTGCCAGTAGTATTCGCAGGGAAAACACTGAAGCTTTCTTT.

V gene TRBV5-6 combines with J gene TRBJ1-4; D uncertain. The length of the CDR3 is 15 residues. Trimming cost V 0 bases and J 4 bases, with 10 bases left between them. The germline CDR1 and CDR2 sequences are SGHDT and YYEEEE. CDR3 in amino acids: CASSLATSINEKLFF. The CDR3 region has the DNA TGTGCCAGCAGCTTGGCCACCTCGATTAATGAAAAACTGTTTTTT.

V usage is TRBV6-6 and J usage is TRBJ2-7, with D perhaps TRBD1 (6 bases). Germline CDR1 and CDR2: MNHNY and SVGAGI (reference sequence). The CDR3 consists of 14 residues. Trimming took off 6 bases at V and 6 bases at J, with 18 bases between the two ends. CDR3 sequence: CASSHVGAEAEQYF. CDR3 DNA: TGTGCCAGCAGCCACGTGGGGGCGGAGGCCGAGCAGTACTTC.

The genes are TRBV3-1 (or the pseudogene TRBV3-2) and TRBJ2-7; weak D call: TRBD1 (6 bases). Trimming shortened V by 8 bases and J by 2 bases, and 13 bases separated the two germline ends. Germline CDR1 and CDR2: LGHDT and YNNKEL (reference sequence). The CDR3 is made up of 13 amino acids. CDR3 protein: CASSGTKPYEQYF. The CDR3, as DNA: TGTGCCAGCTCCGGGACAAAACCCTACGAGCAGTACTTC.

CDR3 amino acids: CASSPSTETEKLFF. The CDR3 nucleotides read TGCGCCAGCAGCCCATCGACAGAGACGGAAAAACTGTTTTTT. This sequence joins TRBV5-1 and TRBJ1-4; D might be TRBD1 (5 bases). CDR1 SGHRS and CDR2 YFSETQ come from the germline V gene. There are 14 residues in the CDR3. V lost 4 bases, J lost 8 bases, and 15 bases lay in between. Based on the CDR3 plus reference TRBV5-1 and TRBJ1-4, the full variable domain is KAGVTQTPRYLIKTRGQQVTLSCSPISGHRSVSWYQQTPGQGLQFLFEYFSETQRNKGNFPGRFSGRQFSNSRSEMNVSTLELGDSALYLCASSPSTETEKLFFGSGTQLSVL.

A single count supports this clone. The rearrangement uses TRBV6-4 and TRBJ2-2; TRBD1 matches at 11 bases. The CDR3 extends over 17 amino acids. Germline V gene data show CDR1 as MRHNA and CDR2 as SNTAGT. The V gene end was trimmed by 4 bases and the J gene end by 4 bases; junction bases not matched to a gene: 8. CDR3 DNA: TGTGCCAGCAGTGCCTGGACAGGGGGCCGGCGCACCGGGGAGCTGTTTTTT. Its translation is CASSAWTGGRRTGELFF.

The J gene is TRBJ2-7, the V gene TRBV4-1, with D tentatively TRBD1 (6 bases). This CDR3 has 18 amino acids. Germline CDR1 is MGHRA and CDR2 is YSYEKL. Trimming took 0 bases from V and 4 from J, leaving 22 bases between them. CDR3 amino acids: CASSQDITDYRDPYEQYF. The CDR3 nucleotides are TGCGCCAGCAGCCAAGATATTACCGATTACAGGGACCCGTACGAGCAGTACTTC.

The chain carries TRBV5-5 and TRBJ2-3; 7 nucleotides line up with TRBD2. V trimming: 2 bases; J trimming: 1 base; junction bases outside the gene matches: 7. The V gene's germline CDR1 is SGHKS and CDR2 YYEKEE (reference sequence). The CDR3 spans 16 residues. CDR3 residues: CASSLGGLAGTDTQYF. The CDR3 DNA reads as TGTGCCAGCAGCTTAGGCGGGCTAGCGGGCACAGATACGCAGTATTTT. Combining the CDR3 with reference TRBV5-5 and TRBJ2-3 gives the whole variable domain DAGVTQSPTHLIKTRGQQVTLRCSPISGHKSVSWYQQVLGQGPQFIFQYYEKEERGRGNFPDRFSARQFPNYSSELNVNALLLGDSALYLCASSLGGLAGTDTQYFGPGTRLTVL.

The chain employs TRBV7-9 and TRBJ1-2; maybe TRBD1 (5 bases). This CDR3 is 13 amino acids long. The germline V and J ends were trimmed by 6 bases and 8 bases, with 16 bases remaining between them. CDR1 and CDR2 from the germline V gene are SEHNR and FQNEAQ (reference sequence). The CDR3 bases are TGTGCCAGCAGAACCGGGGGGGAGTTCGGCTACACCTTC. Amino acid sequence: CASRTGGEFGYTF.

The J gene is TRBJ2-1, the V gene TRBV6-6; TRBD1 agrees at 12 bases. Losses at the gene ends were 6 bases for V and 5 bases for J; bases not matched to a gene: 11. CDR3 size: 17 residues. Germline CDR1 is MNHNY and CDR2 is SVGAGI (reference sequence). CDR3 loop: CASSRTGGTGGHNEQFF. For the CDR3, the DNA is TGTGCCAGCAGCCGAACAGGCGGGACAGGGGGCCACAATGAGCAGTTCTTC.

The chain links TRBV5-1 to TRBJ1-3; D is uncertain. V lost 0 bases to trimming and J lost 0 bases, with 10 bases between them. CDR1 SGHRS and CDR2 YFSETQ come from the germline V gene. This CDR3 is built from 16 residues. The CDR3: CASSLAAVLSGNTIYF. The CDR3 DNA is TGCGCCAGCAGCTTGGCGGCGGTTCTCTCTGGAAACACCATATATTTT.

The chain recombines TRBV6-5 with TRBJ1-6, with 7 positions matching TRBD1. This CDR3 has 14 residues. V shed 6 bases and J 9 bases; nucleotides not matched to a gene: 8. Germline values: CDR1 MNHEY, CDR2 SVGAGI. This chain's CDR3 is CASSPGGRISPLHF. The CDR3, as DNA: TGTGCCAGCAGCCCAGGGGGAAGGATTTCACCCCTCCACTTT.

This clone was counted a few times. The J gene is TRBJ2-2, the V gene TRBV6-4; the match to TRBD2 covers 10 bases. Germline values: CDR1 MRHNA, CDR2 SNTAGT. The CDR3 is 14 residues long. Germline trimming cut 5 bases from V and 3 bases from J; bases unmatched to any gene: 0. The CDR3 nucleotides read TGTGCCAGCAGTAGCGGGGGGGACACCGGGGAGCTGTTTTTT. Translating it yields CASSSGGDTGELFF.

The V gene is TRBV21-1, the J gene TRBJ2-1; the tabulated D call, TRBD2, remains unverified against the DNA. TRBV21-1 is termed a pseudogene. CDR3 length: 14 residues. This CDR3 reads CASPGLAGDNEQFF. CDR3 nucleotides: TGTGCCAGCCCCGGACTAGCGGGGGACAATGAGCAGTTCTTC.

The gene calls are TRBV19 and TRBJ1-5; the D gene is possibly TRBD1 (6 bases). Germline V gives CDR1 LNHDA, CDR2 SQIVND (reference sequence). This CDR3 is built from 14 residues. The V and J ends lost 8 bases and 0 bases respectively, with 11 bases between them. DNA of the CDR3: TGTGCCAGTGTACAGGGTAATAGCAATCAGCCCCAGCATTTT. Its translation is CASVQGNSNQPQHF.

The V call is TRBV6-6, the J call TRBJ2-5; possibly TRBD1 or TRBD2 for D (6 bases each). Germline V lookup: CDR1 MNHNY, CDR2 SVGAGI (reference sequence). V was shortened by 7 bases and J by 5 bases, with 23 bases between the two germline ends. The CDR3 sequence is 16 residues long. The CDR3 coding sequence is TGTGCCAGCAATATGGGACACGGGAGCATTTTCGAGACCCAGTACTTC. Translating gives CASNMGHGSIFETQYF.

The chain employs TRBV11-2 and TRBJ2-3; 11 nucleotides align to TRBD2. V lost 0 bases, J lost 1 base, and 6 bases stayed unmatched. The CDR3 runs to 18 residues. CDR1 SGHAT and CDR2 FQNNGV come from the germline V gene. In DNA, the CDR3 is TGTGCCAGCAGCTTAGAGGTAGCGGGGGGGCTTGGCACAGATACGCAGTATTTT. It codes for CASSLEVAGGLGTDTQYF.

This clone came up once. The rearrangement uses TRBV2 and TRBJ1-4; D gene ambiguous. This CDR3 is built from 12 residues. Germline CDR1 reads SNHLY; CDR2 reads FYNNEI. V was shortened by 7 bases and J by 8 bases, with 11 bases between the two germline ends. CDR3 DNA: TGTGCCAGCATGAAGGGTGACGAAAAACTGTTTTTT. Its translation: CASMKGDEKLFF.

This chain links TRBV19 with TRBJ1-5; 7 positions agree with TRBD1. V was clipped by 7 bases and J by 5 bases; unmatched bases: 8. In germline, CDR1 is LNHDA, CDR2 SQIVND (reference sequence). The CDR3 is made up of 14 amino acids. The DNA for the CDR3 is TGTGCCAGTACAAGACAGGGCGGTGATCAGCCCCAGCATTTT. Protein product: CASTRQGGDQPQHF.

The chain employs TRBV27 and TRBJ1-1; no definite D call. V was trimmed by 4 bases and J by 0 bases, leaving 6 bases between them. Germline V gives CDR1 MNHEY, CDR2 SMNVEV (reference sequence). This CDR3 is 13 amino acids long. The CDR3 DNA is TGTGCCAGCAGTTCGCGGATGAACACTGAAGCTTTCTTT. This sequence encodes CASSSRMNTEAFF.

V is TRBV30 and J is TRBJ2-4; D is undetermined. This CDR3 comprises 12 residues. Germline CDR1 reads GTSNPN; CDR2 reads SVGIG (reference sequence). V shed 5 bases and J shed 0 bases, with 5 bases lying between them. This CDR3 is CAWASAKNIQYF. The DNA for the CDR3 is TGTGCCTGGGCCTCAGCCAAAAACATTCAGTACTTC.

Only a few counts were recorded for this clone. This sample also contains other DNA sequences that code for the same CDR3. This chain links TRBV4-1 with TRBJ1-5; 8 nucleotides align to TRBD1. The CDR3 has 15 amino acids. V lost 0 bases and J lost 6; bases outside the gene matches: 4. Germline CDR1 reads MGHRA; CDR2 reads YSYEKL. This CDR3 is CASSQEAGGSQPQHF. The CDR3 coding sequence is TGCGCCAGCAGCCAAGAGGCAGGGGGCAGTCAGCCCCAGCATTTT.

The chain employs TRBV19 and TRBJ1-2; 12 bases line up with TRBD1. The CDR3 spans 16 residues. Germline V CDR1 and CDR2: LNHDA, SQIVND (reference sequence). J was trimmed by 5 bases and V by 5 bases; bases with no gene match: 9. This CDR3 reads CASSFGTGGYWYGYTF. Written as DNA, the CDR3 is TGTGCCAGTAGTTTCGGGACAGGGGGCTATTGGTATGGCTACACCTTC.

J is TRBJ1-1 and V is TRBV19; unclear D gene. There are 11 residues in the CDR3. Germline-derived CDR1 and CDR2 are LNHDA and SQIVND (reference sequence). V lost 7 bases, J lost 7 bases, and 10 bases lay in between. CDR3 bases: TGTGCCAGTATGGGAGGGAATGAAGCTTTCTTT. Amino acid sequence: CASMGGNEAFF.